This T cell receptor beta chain was identified in a study of technical replicates of blood from a few donors. Produced via immunoSEQ multiplex PCR; TCRdb's table is partial and in-frame only. Of about 66,000 clones in the sample, 70% to 90% were seen once. Germline V lookup: CDR1 SEHNR, CDR2 FQNEAQ (reference sequence). V shed 4 bases, J shed 6 bases, and the junction held 8 bases outside the gene matches. This CDR3 has 14 residues. The receptor comes from a human donor in good health. Some clones in this sample may be carry-over from other donors' samples. The J gene is TRBJ2-7, the V gene TRBV7-9; 8 nucleotides agree with TRBD2. Sequenced input: PBMCs. CDR3 residues: CASSSPGLVSEQYF. For the CDR3, the DNA is TGTGCCAGCAGCTCCCCGGGACTAGTTAGCGAGCAGTACTTC. The variable domain in full, completed from reference TRBV7-9 and TRBJ2-7, reads DTGVSQNPRHKITKRGQNVTFRCDPISEHNRLYWYRQTLGQGPEFLTYFQNEAQLEKSRLLSDRFSAERPKGSFSTLEIQRTEQGDSAMYLCASSSPGLVSEQYFGPGTRLTVT.